This paragraph covers one T cell receptor beta chain sequence. CDR1 LNHDA and CDR2 SQIVND come from the germline V gene (reference sequence). The J segment lost 14 bases and the V segment lost 0 bases, leaving 6 bases of the junction unmatched. This CDR3 has 15 residues. These data belong to a study of blood T cell repertoires in COVID-19. On the study more broadly: The United States, Italy and Spain were the sources of the acute and convalescent COVID-19 samples. Nucleic acid was either cDNA or gDNA, and it came from T cells, B-cell-depleted T cells, or PBMCs.

In the original processing: Using reference gene primer amplification, nucleated cell counts were estimated. Using immunoSEQ multiplex PCR, the repertoire was profiled, and TCRdb retains in-frame clones only, with some absent. That table furnishes V, J and clone size, whereas the DNA furnished D and trimming. Of about 62,000 clones listed, about nine tenths are singletons. The chain recombines TRBV19 with TRBJ2-1, with TRBD2 matching over 14 bases. The sample comprised peripheral blood. The origin of this receptor is a human donor in a cohort sampled during active COVID-19. CDR3 protein: CASSIDLSTSGREFF. The CDR3 DNA is TGTGCCAGTAGTATAGACCTCTCGACTAGCGGGAGGGAGTTCTTC.